This paragraph covers one T cell receptor beta chain sequence. Its antigen is unidentified. The sample belongs to a study of cytomegalovirus exposure and HLA in healthy donors. Points from the study as a whole: Across donors, sequencing depth was assumed by presence/absence analyses to be roughly uniform. In a later analysis, a genetic analysis reported fewer productive-TCR N-insertions in an Asian-associated ancestry cluster than the cohort average.

V dropped 5 bases and J dropped 9 bases, with 11 bases sitting between them. The CDR3 consists of 12 residues. Germline V CDR1 and CDR2: SNHLY, FYNNEI. PCR was performed using 60 Vbeta and 13 Jbeta primers. Profiling relied on immunoSEQ multiplex PCR, and the TCRdb table lists in-frame clones only, not all of them. The profile covers approximately 130,000 clones, with about 9.4% appearing a single time and 5.5% to 7.5% taken by the ten largest. The sequenced sample was PBMCs. The J gene is TRBJ1-5, the V gene TRBV2; D uncertain. This receptor was identified in a woman in her thirties or forties in good health and CMV-seropositive. The CDR3 bases are TGTGCCAGCAGTCTCCCCCGCGGGCCCCAGCATTTT. Protein: CASSLPRGPQHF. Full variable domain (remainder filled in from reference TRBV2 and TRBJ1-5): EPEVTQTPSHQVTQMGQEVILRCVPISNHLYFYWYRQILGQKVEFLVSFYNNEISEKSEIFDDQFSVERPDGSNFTLKIRSTKLEDSAMYFCASSLPRGPQHFGDGTRLSIL.